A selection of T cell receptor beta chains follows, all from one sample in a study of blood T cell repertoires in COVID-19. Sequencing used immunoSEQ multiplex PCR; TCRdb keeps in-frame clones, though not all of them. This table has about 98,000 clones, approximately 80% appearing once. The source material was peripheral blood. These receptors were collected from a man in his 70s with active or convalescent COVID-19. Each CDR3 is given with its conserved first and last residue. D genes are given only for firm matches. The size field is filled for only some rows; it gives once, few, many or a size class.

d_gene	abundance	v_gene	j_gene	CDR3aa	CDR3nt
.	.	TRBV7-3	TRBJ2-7	CASSFSPHNITYEQYF	TGTGCCAGCAGCTTTTCCCCTCATAACATAACCTACGAGCAGTACTTC
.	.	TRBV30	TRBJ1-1	CAWKELTEAFF	TGTGCCTGGAAAGAGCTCACTGAAGCTTTCTTT
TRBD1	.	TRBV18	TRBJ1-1	CASSPRGQDTEAFF	TGTGCCAGCTCACCCAGGGGGCAGGACACTGAAGCTTTCTTT
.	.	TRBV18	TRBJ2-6	CASSPGLTSGANVLTF	TGTGCCAGCTCACCAGGATTGACTTCTGGGGCCAACGTCCTGACTTTC
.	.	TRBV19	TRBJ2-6	CASILNPAGANVLTF	TGTGCCAGTATCCTAAATCCGGCTGGGGCCAACGTCCTGACTTTC
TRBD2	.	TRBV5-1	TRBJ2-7	CASSLGGTTPYEQYF	TGCGCCAGCAGCTTGGGGGGGACTACTCCCTACGAGCAGTACTTC
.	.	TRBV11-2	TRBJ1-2	CASSLRGGLYGYTF	TGTGCCAGCAGCTTGCGGGGGGGTCTCTATGGCTACACCTTC
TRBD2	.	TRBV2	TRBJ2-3	CASSVGGGAGDTQYF	TGTGCCAGCAGTGTCGGCGGGGGGGCCGGAGATACGCAGTATTTT
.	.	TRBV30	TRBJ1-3	CAWSVSVRSLSLGNTIYF	TGTGCCTGGAGTGTTTCAGTCCGCTCCCTCTCTCTTGGAAACACCATATATTTT
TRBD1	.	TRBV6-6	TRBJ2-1	CASSPRDRGLSEQFF	TGTGCCAGCAGTCCCCGGGACAGGGGGCTGAGTGAGCAGTTCTTC
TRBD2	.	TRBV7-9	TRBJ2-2	CASSLRRGLAGTGELFF	TGTGCCAGCAGCCTCCGTCGAGGACTAGCGGGGACCGGGGAGCTGTTTTTT
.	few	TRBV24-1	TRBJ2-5	CATSEGGQETQYF	TGTGCCACCAGTGAAGGAGGGCAAGAGACCCAGTACTTC
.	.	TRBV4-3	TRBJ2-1	CASSQENLPPSYNEQFF	TGCGCCAGCAGCCAAGAGAACCTACCACCCTCCTACAATGAGCAGTTCTTC
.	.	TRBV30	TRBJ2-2	CAWSVLRDTGELFF	TGTGCCTGGAGTGTACTTCGGGACACCGGGGAGCTGTTTTTT
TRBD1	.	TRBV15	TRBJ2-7	CATSPGTGLLEQYF	TGTGCCACCAGCCCGGGGACAGGGTTGCTCGAGCAGTACTTC
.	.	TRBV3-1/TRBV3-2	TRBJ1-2	CASSQEGSRGGYTF	TGTGCCAGCAGCCAAGAGGGCTCTCGCGGGGGCTACACCTTC
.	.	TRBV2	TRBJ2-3	CASTGNRVVDTQYF	TGTGCCAGCACCGGGAACAGGGTGGTAGATACGCAGTATTTT
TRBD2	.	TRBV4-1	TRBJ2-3	CASSQGLAGGDTQYF	TGCGCCAGCAGTCAAGGACTAGCGGGGGGAGATACGCAGTATTTT
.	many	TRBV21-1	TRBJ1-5	CASSKVAFRGEGNQPQHF	TGTGCCAGCAGCAAAGTGGCATTCAGGGGAGAGGGGAATCAGCCCCAGCATTTT
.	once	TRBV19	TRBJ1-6	CATAGAGLDNSPLHF	TGTGCCACCGCGGGAGCGGGGCTGGATAATTCACCCCTCCACTTT
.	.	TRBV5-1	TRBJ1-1	CASSIQSNTEAFF	TGCGCCAGCAGTATACAATCGAACACTGAAGCTTTCTTT
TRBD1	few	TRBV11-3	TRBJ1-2	CASREVDRGYGYTF	TGTGCCAGCAGAGAAGTGGACAGGGGCTATGGCTACACCTTC
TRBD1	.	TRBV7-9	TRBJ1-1	CASSPAGGNSLMNTEAFF	TGTGCCAGCAGCCCAGCAGGGGGGAATTCCCTCATGAACACTGAAGCTTTCTTT
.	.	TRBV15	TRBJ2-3	CATSRARGTQYF	TGTGCCACCAGCAGGGCCCGAGGTACGCAGTATTTT
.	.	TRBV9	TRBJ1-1	CASSEPGSTEAFF	TGTGCCAGCAGCGAACCGGGGAGCACTGAAGCTTTCTTT
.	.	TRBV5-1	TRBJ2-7	CASSEDRRGEYEQYF	TGCGCCAGCAGCGAGGACAGAAGGGGCGAATACGAGCAGTACTTC
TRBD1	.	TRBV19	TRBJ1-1	CASIFSGTGGLNTEAFF	TGTGCCAGTATTTTCTCCGGGACAGGGGGCTTGAACACTGAAGCTTTCTTT
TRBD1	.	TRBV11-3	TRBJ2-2	CASSRRGQGSTGELFF	TGTGCCAGCAGCCGACGGGGACAGGGGAGTACCGGGGAGCTGTTTTTT
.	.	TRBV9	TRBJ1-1	CASSPRRTEAFF	TGTGCCAGCAGCCCCAGGAGGACTGAAGCTTTCTTT
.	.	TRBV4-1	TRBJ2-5	CASSQLPDLQETQYF	TGCGCCAGCAGCCAACTTCCGGACTTGCAAGAGACCCAGTACTTC
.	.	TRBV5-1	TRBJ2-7	CASSIQGEGEQYF	TGCGCCAGCAGCATACAGGGAGAGGGCGAGCAGTACTTC
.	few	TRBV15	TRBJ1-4	CATSRGNTDGEKLFF	TGTGCCACCAGTCGAGGAAACACCGACGGTGAAAAACTGTTTTTT